These T cell receptor beta chains were read from a single sample in a study of metastatic and nonmetastatic thyroid tumors. TCRdb re-analyzed the PCR reads through MiXCR. The table records some 31,000 clones, around a sixth of them present only once. Sequencing input: blood. The source of these receptors is a female donor with papillary thyroid cancer or a benign thyroid nodule (not recorded which). Some clones in this sample may be carry-over from other donors' samples. The CDR3 runs from the conserved cysteine through the conserved F or W. Each record gives: J gene, clone size, V gene, D gene, CDR3 DNA, CDR3 protein. D genes are given only for firm matches. Clone size is given for some rows only: seen once, a few or many times, or a class if the clone is expanded.

J: TRBJ1-2; size: many; V: TRBV7-9; D: -; DNA: TGTGCCAGCAGCCCACAAGGGCAGGGGCGGTATGGCTACACCTTC; CDR3: CASSPQGQGRYGYTF
J: TRBJ2-1; size: many; V: TRBV20-1; D: TRBD2; DNA: TGCAGTGCCACTAGTTCCCTAGCGGGAGCGGAGGAGCAGTTCTTC; CDR3: CSATSSLAGAEEQFF
J: TRBJ1-5; size: many; V: TRBV20-1; D: TRBD1; DNA: TGCAGTGCCGGTGAACAGGGGTGGGGCAATCAGCCCCAGCATTTT; CDR3: CSAGEQGWGNQPQHF
J: TRBJ1-4; size: many; V: TRBV7-9; D: TRBD1; DNA: TGTGCCAGCAGCCCGGGACAGACTAATGAAAAACTGTTTTTT; CDR3: CASSPGQTNEKLFF
J: TRBJ1-1; size: -; V: TRBV7-7; D: TRBD1; DNA: TGTGCTAGCAGCTCTTGGACAGGGGGCGGCGAAGCTTTCTTT; CDR3: CASSSWTGGGEAFF
J: TRBJ2-2; size: many; V: TRBV9; D: -; DNA: TGTGCCAGCAACCGGGACTACACCGGGGAGCTGTTTTTT; CDR3: CASNRDYTGELFF
J: TRBJ2-7; size: few; V: TRBV29-1; D: -; DNA: TGCAGCGACGAGGTACACCAAGAGCAGTACTTC; CDR3: CSDEVHQEQYF
J: TRBJ2-3; size: many; V: TRBV14; D: TRBD1; DNA: TGTGCCAGCAGCCAAGAGGCATGGGACAGAGGAGTGTTTCGGACAGATACGCAGTATTTT; CDR3: CASSQEAWDRGVFRTDTQYF
J: TRBJ2-1; size: many; V: TRBV28; D: -; DNA: TGTGCCAGCAGTTTAGGGGACCTAGGGGTCAATGAGCAGTTCTTC; CDR3: CASSLGDLGVNEQFF
J: TRBJ2-3; size: -; V: TRBV20-1; D: -; DNA: TGCAGTGTTGCCAAGGTGGAGGGAGACTCAGATACGCAGTATTTT; CDR3: CSVAKVEGDSDTQYF